This paragraph reports one TCR beta chain. This specimen comes from a study of control samples from healthy donors and cancer patients. The table came from immunoSEQ multiplex PCR; TCRdb's copy has only in-frame clones and leaves some out. There are about 65,000 clones in the sample; 75% to 95% occur only once, and roughly 1.2% lies in the top ten. What was sequenced was PBMCs. This TCR derives from a woman in her forties or fifties with colorectal cancer.

CDR3 bases: TGTGCCAGCAGTGAAACAGGGAAAGAGACCCAGTACTTC. Its translation is CASSETGKETQYF. The chain joins TRBV25-1 to TRBJ2-5, with D possibly being TRBD1 (6 bases). Trimming pared 2 bases from V and 3 bases from J, leaving 7 bases between. The germline CDR1 and CDR2 sequences are MGHDK and SYGVNS. The CDR3 spans 13 residues.